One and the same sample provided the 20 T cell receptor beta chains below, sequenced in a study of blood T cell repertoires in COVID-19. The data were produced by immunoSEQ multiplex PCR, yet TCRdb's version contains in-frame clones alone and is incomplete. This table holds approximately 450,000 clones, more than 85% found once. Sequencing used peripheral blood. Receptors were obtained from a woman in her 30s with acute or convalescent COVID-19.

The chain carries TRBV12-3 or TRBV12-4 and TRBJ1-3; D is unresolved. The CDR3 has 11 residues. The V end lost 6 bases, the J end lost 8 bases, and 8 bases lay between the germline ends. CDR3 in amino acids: CASSPADTIYF. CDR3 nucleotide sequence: TGTGCCAGCAGCCCCGCAGACACCATATATTTT.

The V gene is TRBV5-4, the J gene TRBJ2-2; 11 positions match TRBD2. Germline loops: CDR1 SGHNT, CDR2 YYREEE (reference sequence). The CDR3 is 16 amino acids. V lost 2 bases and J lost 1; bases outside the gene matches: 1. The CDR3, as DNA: TGTGCCAGCAGCTTTACTAGCGGGGGGAACACCGGGGAGCTGTTTTTT. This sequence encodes CASSFTSGGNTGELFF.

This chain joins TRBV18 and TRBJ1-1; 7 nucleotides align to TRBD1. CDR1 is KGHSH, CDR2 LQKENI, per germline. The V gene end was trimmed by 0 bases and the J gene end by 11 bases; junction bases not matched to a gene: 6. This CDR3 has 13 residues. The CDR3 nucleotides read TGTGCCAGCTCACCACCCGGGACAGTTCTCGCTTTCTTT. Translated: CASSPPGTVLAFF.

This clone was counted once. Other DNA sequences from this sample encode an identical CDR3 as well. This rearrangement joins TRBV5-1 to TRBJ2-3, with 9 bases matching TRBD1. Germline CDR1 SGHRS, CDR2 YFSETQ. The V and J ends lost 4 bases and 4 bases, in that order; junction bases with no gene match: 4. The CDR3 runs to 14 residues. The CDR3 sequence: CASSLQGAADTQYF. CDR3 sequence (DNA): TGCGCCAGCAGCCTACAGGGGGCCGCAGATACGCAGTATTTT.

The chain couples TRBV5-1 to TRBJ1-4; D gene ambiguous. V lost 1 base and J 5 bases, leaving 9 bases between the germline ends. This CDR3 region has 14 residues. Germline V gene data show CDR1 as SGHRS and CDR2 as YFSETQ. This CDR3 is CASSLSGPNEKLFF. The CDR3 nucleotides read TGCGCCAGCAGCTTGAGCGGACCAAATGAAAAACTGTTTTTT.

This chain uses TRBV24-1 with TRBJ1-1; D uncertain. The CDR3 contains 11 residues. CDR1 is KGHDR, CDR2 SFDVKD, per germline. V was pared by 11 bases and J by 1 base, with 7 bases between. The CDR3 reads CANLRNTEAFF. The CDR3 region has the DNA TGTGCCAACCTCAGGAACACTGAAGCTTTCTTT.

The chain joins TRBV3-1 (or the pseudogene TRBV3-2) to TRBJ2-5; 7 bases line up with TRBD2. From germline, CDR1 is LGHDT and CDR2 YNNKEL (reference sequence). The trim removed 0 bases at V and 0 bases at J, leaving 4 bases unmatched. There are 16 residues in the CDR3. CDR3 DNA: TGTGCCAGCAGCCAAGATAAGGGGACTAACCAAGAGACCCAGTACTTC. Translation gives CASSQDKGTNQETQYF.

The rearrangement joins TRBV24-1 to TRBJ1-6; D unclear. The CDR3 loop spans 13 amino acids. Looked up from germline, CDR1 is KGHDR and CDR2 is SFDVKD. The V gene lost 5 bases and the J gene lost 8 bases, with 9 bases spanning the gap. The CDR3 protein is CATSGSGDSPLHF. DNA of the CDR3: TGTGCCACCAGTGGCTCCGGGGATTCACCCCTCCACTTT.

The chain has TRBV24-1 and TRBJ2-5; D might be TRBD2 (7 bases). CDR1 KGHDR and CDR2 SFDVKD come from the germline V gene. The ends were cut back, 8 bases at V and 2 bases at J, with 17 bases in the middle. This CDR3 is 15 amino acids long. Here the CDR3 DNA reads TGTGCCACCATGGGTGGGGGGGCCCCGCAAGAGACCCAGTACTTC. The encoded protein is CATMGGGAPQETQYF.

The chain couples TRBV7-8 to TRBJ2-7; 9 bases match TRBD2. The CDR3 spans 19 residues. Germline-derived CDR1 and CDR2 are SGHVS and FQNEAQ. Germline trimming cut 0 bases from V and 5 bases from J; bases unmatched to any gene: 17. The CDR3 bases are TGTGCCAGCAGCTTAGCTTGGGTAGCGGGGGACCTCCTCAGGGACGAGCAGTACTTC. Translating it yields CASSLAWVAGDLLRDEQYF.

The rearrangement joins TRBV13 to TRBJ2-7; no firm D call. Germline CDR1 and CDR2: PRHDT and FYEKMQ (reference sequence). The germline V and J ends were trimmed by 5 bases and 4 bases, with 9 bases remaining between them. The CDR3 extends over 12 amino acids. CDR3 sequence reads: CASSPGAYEQYF. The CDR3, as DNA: TGTGCCAGCAGCCCCGGTGCGTACGAGCAGTACTTC.

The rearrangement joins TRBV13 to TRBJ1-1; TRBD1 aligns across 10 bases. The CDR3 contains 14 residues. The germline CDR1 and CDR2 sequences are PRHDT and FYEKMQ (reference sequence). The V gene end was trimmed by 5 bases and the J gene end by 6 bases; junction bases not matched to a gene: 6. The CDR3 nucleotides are TGTGCCAGCAGCAGGACAGGGGGGGTTCCTGAAGCTTTCTTT. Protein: CASSRTGGVPEAFF.

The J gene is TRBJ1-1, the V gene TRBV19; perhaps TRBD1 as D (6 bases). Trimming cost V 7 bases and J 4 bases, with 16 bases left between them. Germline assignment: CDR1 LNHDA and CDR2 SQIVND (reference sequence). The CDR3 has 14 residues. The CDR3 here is CASTHREGFTEAFF. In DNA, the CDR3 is TGTGCCAGTACGCACAGGGAAGGATTCACTGAAGCTTTCTTT.

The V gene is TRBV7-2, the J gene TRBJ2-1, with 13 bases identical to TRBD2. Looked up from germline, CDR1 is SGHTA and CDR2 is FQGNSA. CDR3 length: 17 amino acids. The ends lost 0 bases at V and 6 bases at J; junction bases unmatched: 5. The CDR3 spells CASSLARLAGGGNEQFF. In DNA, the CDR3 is TGTGCCAGCAGCTTAGCCCGACTAGCGGGGGGAGGCAATGAGCAGTTCTTC. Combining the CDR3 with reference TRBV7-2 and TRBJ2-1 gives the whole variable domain GAGVSQSPSNKVTEKGKDVELRCDPISGHTALYWYRQSLGQGLEFLIYFQGNSAPDKSGLPSDRFSAERTGGSVSTLTIQRTQQEDSAVYLCASSLARLAGGGNEQFFGPGTRLTVL.

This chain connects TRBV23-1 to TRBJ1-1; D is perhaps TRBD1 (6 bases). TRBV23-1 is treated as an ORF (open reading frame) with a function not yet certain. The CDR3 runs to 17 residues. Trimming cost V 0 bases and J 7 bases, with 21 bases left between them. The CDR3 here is CASSQSGARGILFEAFF. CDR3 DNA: TGCGCCAGCAGTCAATCGGGGGCGAGGGGAATACTCTTTGAAGCTTTCTTT.

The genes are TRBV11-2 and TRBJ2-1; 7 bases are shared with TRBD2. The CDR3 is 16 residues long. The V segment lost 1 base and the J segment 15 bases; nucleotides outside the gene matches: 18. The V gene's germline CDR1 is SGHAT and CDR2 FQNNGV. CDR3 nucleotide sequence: TGTGCCAGCAGCTTAGTCCCGGGGGGAATGGGTCGAAGCCGGTTCTTC. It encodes CASSLVPGGMGRSRFF.

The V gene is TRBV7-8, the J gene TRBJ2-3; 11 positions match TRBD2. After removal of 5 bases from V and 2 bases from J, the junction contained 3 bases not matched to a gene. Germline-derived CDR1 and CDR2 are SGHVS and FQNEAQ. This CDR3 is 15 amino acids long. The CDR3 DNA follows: TGTGCCAGCAGCCCGACTAGCGGGGACACAGATACGCAGTATTTT. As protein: CASSPTSGDTDTQYF.

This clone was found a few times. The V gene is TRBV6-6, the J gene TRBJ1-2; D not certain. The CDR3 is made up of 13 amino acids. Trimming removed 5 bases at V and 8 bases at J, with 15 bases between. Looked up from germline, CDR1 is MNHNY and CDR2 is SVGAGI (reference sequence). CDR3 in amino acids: CASSPQEARGYTF. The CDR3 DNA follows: TGTGCCAGCAGTCCGCAGGAGGCTCGGGGCTACACCTTC.

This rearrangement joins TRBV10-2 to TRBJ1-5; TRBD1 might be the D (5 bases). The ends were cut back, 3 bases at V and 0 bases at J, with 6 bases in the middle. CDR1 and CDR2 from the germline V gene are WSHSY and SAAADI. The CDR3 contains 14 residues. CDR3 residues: CASSDGGSNQPQHF. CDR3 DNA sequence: TGCGCCAGCAGTGACGGGGGTAGCAATCAGCCCCAGCATTTT.

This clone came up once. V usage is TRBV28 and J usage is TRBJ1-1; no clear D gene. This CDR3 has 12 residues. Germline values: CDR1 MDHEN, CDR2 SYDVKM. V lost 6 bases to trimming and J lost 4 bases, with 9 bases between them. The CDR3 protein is CASRRSPTEAFF. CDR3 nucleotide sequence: TGTGCCAGCAGGAGATCCCCCACTGAAGCTTTCTTT.